The sequence of this TCR beta chain was determined in a study of human T cells and chemical hapten exposure. Study-level background: Sensitization involved placing 2% DPC onto a roughly 2 cm by roughly 2 cm region of upper inner arm skin.

TCRdb passed the RACE reads through MiXCR, listing each CDR3 protein once. The table records approximately 260,000 distinct CDR3 sequences, 7% to 10% of them present only once. This clonotype was seen repeatedly, ten times or more. The germline CDR1 and CDR2 sequences are DFQATT and SNEGSKA (reference sequence). J was trimmed by 0 bases and V by 4 bases; bases with no gene match: 5. The CDR3 loop spans 16 amino acids. Time point given: pre-sensitization, week 0. As for treatment: therapeutic diphenylcyclopropenone sensitization with weekly scalp DPC. The sequencing used whole blood, collected in connection with sensitization to the hapten diphenylcyclopropenone (DPC). This chain uses TRBV20-1 with TRBJ2-4, with 11 bases aligning to TRBD2. This TCR came from a middle-aged woman with alopecia areata. Some clones in this sample may be carry-over from other donors' samples. The CDR3 sequence: CSATAGLAGAKNIQYF. In nucleotides, the CDR3 is TGCAGTGCTACCGCCGGACTAGCGGGAGCCAAAAACATTCAGTACTTC.